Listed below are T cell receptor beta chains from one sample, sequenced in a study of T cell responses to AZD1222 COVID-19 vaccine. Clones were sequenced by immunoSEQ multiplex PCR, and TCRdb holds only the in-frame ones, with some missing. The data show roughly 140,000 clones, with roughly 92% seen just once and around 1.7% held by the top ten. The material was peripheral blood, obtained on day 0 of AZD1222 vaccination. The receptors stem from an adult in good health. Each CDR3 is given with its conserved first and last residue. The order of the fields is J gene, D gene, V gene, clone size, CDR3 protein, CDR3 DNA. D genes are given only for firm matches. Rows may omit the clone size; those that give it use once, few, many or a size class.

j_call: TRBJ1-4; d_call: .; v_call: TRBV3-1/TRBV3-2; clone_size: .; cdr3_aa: CASSQVIEKLFF; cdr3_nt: TGTGCCAGCAGCCAAGTCATTGAAAAACTGTTTTTT
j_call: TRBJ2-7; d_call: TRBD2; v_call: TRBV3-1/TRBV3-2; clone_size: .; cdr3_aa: CASSQDQRELLYEQYF; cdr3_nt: TGTGCCAGCAGCCAAGACCAGCGGGAGCTCCTCTACGAGCAGTACTTC
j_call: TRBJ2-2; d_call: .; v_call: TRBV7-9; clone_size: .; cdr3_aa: CASSPMGTAANTGELFF; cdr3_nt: TGTGCCAGCAGCCCCATGGGGACGGCTGCGAACACCGGGGAGCTGTTTTTT
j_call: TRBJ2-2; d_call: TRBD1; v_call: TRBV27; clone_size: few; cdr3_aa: CASSPSQGAWGGELFF; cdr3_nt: TGTGCCAGCAGCCCCTCACAGGGGGCATGGGGCGGGGAGCTGTTTTTT
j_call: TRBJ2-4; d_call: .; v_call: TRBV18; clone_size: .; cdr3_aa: CASSPQGLLAKNIQYF; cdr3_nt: TGTGCCAGCTCACCACAGGGACTCCTAGCCAAAAACATTCAGTACTTC
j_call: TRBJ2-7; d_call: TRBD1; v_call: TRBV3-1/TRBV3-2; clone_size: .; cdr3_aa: CASSQFAGTGFYEQYF; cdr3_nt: TGTGCCAGCAGCCAATTCGCCGGGACAGGGTTCTACGAGCAGTACTTC
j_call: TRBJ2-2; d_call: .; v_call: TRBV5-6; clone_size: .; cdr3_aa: CASSLAGVAGELFF; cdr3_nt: TGTGCCAGCAGCTTGGCGGGGGTAGCCGGGGAGCTGTTTTTT
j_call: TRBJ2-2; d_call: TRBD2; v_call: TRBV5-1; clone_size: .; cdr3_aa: CASSSPPGLAGVWTGELFF; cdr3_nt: TGCGCCAGCAGCTCACCTCCGGGACTAGCGGGAGTCTGGACCGGGGAGCTGTTTTTT
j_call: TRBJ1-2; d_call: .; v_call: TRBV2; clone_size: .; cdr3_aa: CASSERGSSYGYTF; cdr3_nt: TGTGCCAGCAGTGAGCGAGGTAGTAGCTATGGCTACACCTTC
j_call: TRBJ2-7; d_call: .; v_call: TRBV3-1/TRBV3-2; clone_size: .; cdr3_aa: CASSQGRGEQYF; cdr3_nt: TGTGCCAGCAGCCAAGGACGAGGCGAGCAGTACTTC
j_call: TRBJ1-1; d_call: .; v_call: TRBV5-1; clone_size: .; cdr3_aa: CASSLEGHTNTEAFF; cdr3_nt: TGCGCCAGCAGCTTGGAGGGACACACGAACACTGAAGCTTTCTTT
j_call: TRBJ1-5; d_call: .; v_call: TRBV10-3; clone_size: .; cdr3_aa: CAISEQGRPQHF; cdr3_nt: TGTGCCATCAGTGAGCAGGGTCGGCCCCAGCATTTT
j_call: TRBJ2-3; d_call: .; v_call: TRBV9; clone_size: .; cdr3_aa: CASSSNREDTQYF; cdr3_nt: TGTGCCAGCAGCTCCAACAGGGAAGATACGCAGTATTTT
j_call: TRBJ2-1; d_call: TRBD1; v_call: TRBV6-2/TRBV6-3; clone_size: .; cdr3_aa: CASSYRRRQGENEQFF; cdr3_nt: TGTGCCAGCAGTTACCGGCGTCGGCAGGGGGAGAATGAGCAGTTCTTC
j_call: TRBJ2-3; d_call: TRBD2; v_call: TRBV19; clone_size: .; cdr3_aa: CASSIQLAGTDTQYF; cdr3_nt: TGTGCCAGTAGTATTCAACTAGCGGGAACAGATACGCAGTATTTT
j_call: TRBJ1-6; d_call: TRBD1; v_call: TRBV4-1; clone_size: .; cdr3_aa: CASSQRQGGYNSPLHF; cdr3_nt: TGCGCCAGCAGCCAAAGACAGGGGGGCTATAATTCACCCCTCCACTTT
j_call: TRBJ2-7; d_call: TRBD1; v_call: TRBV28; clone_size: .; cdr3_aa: CASSFHRGPYEQYF; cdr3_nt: TGTGCCAGCAGTTTCCACAGGGGTCCCTACGAGCAGTACTTC
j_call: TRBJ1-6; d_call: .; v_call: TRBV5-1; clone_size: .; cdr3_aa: CASSLVGSGGGPLHF; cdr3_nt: TGCGCCAGCAGCTTGGTGGGCAGCGGAGGCGGTCCCCTCCACTTT
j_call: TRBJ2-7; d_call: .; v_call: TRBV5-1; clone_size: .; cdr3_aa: CASSSLTGSSYEQYF; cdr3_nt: TGCGCCAGCAGCTCCCTAACAGGGAGCTCCTACGAGCAGTACTTC
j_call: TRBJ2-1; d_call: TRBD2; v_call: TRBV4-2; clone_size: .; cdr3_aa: CASSQRLRVAGGSEQFF; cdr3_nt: TGTGCCAGCAGCCAGAGATTAAGGGTAGCGGGAGGTAGTGAGCAGTTCTTC
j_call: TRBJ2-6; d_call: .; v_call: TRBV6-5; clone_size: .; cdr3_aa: CASSYSGGGGANVLTF; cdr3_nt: TGTGCCAGCAGTTACTCCGGGGGAGGTGGGGCCAACGTCCTGACTTTC
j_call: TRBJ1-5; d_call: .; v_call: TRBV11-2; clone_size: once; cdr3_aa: CASSLGLYYSQHF; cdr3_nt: TGTGCCAGCAGCTTGGGGTTGTATTACAGCCAGCATTTT
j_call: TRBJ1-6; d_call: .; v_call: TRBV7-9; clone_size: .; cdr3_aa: CASSLYPEAGVNSPLHF; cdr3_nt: TGTGCCAGCAGCCTATACCCGGAGGCAGGGGTTAATTCACCCCTCCACTTT
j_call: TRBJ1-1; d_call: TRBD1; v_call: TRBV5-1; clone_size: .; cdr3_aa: CASSPGTGRHTEAFF; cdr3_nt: TGCGCCAGCAGCCCTGGGACAGGCCGACACACTGAAGCTTTCTTT
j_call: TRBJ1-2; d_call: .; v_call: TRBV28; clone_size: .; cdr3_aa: CASKVGSYGYTF; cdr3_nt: TGTGCCAGCAAGGTCGGTTCTTATGGCTACACCTTC
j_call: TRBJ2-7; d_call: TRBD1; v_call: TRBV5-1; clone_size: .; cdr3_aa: CASSLRQGVAEQYF; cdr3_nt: TGCGCCAGCAGCTTGCGTCAGGGGGTCGCCGAGCAGTACTTC
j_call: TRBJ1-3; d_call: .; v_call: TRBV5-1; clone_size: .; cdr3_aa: CASSLGGGPGNTIYF; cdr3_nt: TGCGCCAGCAGCCTGGGAGGGGGTCCTGGAAACACCATATATTTT
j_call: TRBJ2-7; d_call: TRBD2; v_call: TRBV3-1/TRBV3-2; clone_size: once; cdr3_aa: CASSQDQASGSYEQYF; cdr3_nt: TGTGCCAGCAGCCAAGATCAGGCTAGCGGCTCCTACGAGCAGTACTTC
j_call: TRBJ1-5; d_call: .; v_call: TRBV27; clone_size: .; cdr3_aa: CASSLYGDSNQPQHF; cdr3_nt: TGTGCCAGCAGTTTATACGGTGATAGCAATCAGCCCCAGCATTTT
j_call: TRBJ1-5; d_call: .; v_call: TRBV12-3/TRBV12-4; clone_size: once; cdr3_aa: CASTRGVEQPQHF; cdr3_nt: TGTGCCAGCACCCGGGGCGTCGAACAGCCCCAGCATTTT
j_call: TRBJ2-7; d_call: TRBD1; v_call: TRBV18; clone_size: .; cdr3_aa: CASSPLDRSLREQYF; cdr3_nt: TGTGCCAGCTCACCACTGGACAGGAGTCTACGAGAGCAGTACTTC
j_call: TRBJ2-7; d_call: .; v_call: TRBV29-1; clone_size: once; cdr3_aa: CSVEDPGGSSYEQYF; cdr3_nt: TGCAGCGTTGAAGATCCAGGGGGGAGCTCCTACGAGCAGTACTTC
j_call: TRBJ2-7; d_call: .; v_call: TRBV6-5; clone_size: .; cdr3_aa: CASSYAPESSYEQYF; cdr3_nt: TGTGCCAGCAGTTACGCCCCTGAGTCCTCGTACGAGCAGTACTTC
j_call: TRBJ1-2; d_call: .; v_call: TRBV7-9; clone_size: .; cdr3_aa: CASSSLQANYGYTF; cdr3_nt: TGTGCCAGCAGCTCCCTGCAAGCTAACTATGGCTACACCTTC
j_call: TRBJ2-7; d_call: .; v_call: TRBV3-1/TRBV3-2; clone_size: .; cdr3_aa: CASSQSTVETYEQYF; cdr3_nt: TGTGCCAGCAGCCAATCCACAGTGGAAACCTACGAGCAGTACTTC
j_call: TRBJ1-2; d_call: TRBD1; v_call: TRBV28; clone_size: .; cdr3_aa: CAIWDSKNYGYTF; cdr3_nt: TGTGCCATATGGGACAGCAAGAACTATGGCTACACCTTC
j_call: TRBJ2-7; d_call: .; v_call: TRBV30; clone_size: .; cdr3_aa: CAWSGHFSYEQYF; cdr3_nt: TGTGCCTGGAGTGGTCACTTTTCCTACGAGCAGTACTTC
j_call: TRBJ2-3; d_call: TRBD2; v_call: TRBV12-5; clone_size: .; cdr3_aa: CASGLLASGRWVTDTQYF; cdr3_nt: TGTGCTAGTGGTTTGTTGGCTAGCGGGAGGTGGGTTACAGATACGCAGTATTTT
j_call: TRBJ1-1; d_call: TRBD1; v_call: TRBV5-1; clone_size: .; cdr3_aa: CASSLRQGASEAFF; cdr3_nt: TGCGCCAGCAGCTTGCGCCAGGGGGCCTCTGAAGCTTTCTTT
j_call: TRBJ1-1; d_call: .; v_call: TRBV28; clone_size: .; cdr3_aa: CASSIDGHTEAFF; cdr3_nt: TGTGCCAGCAGTATTGACGGGCACACTGAAGCTTTCTTT
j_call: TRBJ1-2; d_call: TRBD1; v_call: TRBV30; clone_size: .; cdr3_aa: CAWSPTGYGDGYTF; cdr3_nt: TGTGCCTGGAGTCCGACAGGGTATGGCGATGGCTACACCTTC
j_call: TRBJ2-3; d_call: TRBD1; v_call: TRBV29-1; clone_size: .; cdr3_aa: CSVVGTVTDTQYF; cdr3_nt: TGCAGCGTGGTGGGGACAGTCACAGATACGCAGTATTTT
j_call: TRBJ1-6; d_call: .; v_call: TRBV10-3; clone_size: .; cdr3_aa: CAISDWKGDSPLHF; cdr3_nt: TGTGCCATCAGTGACTGGAAGGGGGATTCACCCCTCCACTTT
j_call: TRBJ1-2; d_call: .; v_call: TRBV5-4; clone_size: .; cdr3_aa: CASSTRGRVRYSSYTF; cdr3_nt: TGTGCCAGCAGCACGAGAGGGCGGGTTAGATATTCTAGCTACACCTTC
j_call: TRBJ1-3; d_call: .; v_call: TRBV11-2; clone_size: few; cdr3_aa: CASRRGVGHISGNTIYF; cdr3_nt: TGTGCCAGCAGGCGCGGGGTCGGACACATCTCTGGAAACACCATATATTTT
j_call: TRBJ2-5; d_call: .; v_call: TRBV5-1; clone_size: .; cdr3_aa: CASSVTPYQETQYF; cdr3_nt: TGCGCCAGCAGCGTGACACCGTACCAAGAGACCCAGTACTTC
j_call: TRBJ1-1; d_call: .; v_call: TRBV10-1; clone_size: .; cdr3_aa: CASSESGATRQAFF; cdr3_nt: TGCGCCAGCAGTGAGTCGGGGGCAACCAGGCAAGCTTTCTTT
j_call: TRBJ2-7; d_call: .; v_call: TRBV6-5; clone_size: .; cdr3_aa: CASSLGTPYEQYF; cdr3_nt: TGTGCCAGCAGTTTAGGGACACCCTACGAGCAGTACTTC
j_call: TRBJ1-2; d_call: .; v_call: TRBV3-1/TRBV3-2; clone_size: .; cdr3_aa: CASRRSLGLRYGYTF; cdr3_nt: TGTGCCAGCAGACGCAGTTTGGGCCTTCGCTATGGCTACACCTTC
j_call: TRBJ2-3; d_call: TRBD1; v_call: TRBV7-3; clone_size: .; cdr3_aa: CASSFDRATDTQYF; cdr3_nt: TGTGCCAGCAGCTTCGACAGGGCCACAGATACGCAGTATTTT
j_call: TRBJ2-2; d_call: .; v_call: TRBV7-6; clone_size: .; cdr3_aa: CASSLWINSGNTGELFF; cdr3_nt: TGTGCCAGCAGCTTATGGATAAACAGTGGGAACACCGGGGAGCTGTTTTTT
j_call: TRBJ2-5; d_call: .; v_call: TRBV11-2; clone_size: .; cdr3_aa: CASSRGLGGQETQYF; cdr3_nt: TGTGCCAGCAGCCGAGGACTCGGGGGCCAAGAGACCCAGTACTTC
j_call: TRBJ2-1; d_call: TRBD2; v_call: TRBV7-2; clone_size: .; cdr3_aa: CASSLASGAGLNEQFF; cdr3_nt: TGTGCCAGCAGCTTAGCTTCAGGAGCGGGGCTCAATGAGCAGTTCTTC